These 24 T cell receptor beta chains were all obtained from the same sample, sequenced in a study of CDR3 diversity in severe acne. TCRdb independently ran MiXCR on the PCR reads; one entry per CDR3 protein. The table shows some 90,000 distinct CDR3 sequences, with about 48% occurring only once. The sequenced material came from blood. Receptors originate from a male donor in good health, serving as a control.

This clonotype was recorded many times. This chain joins TRBV30 and TRBJ1-1; 8 bases line up with TRBD1. With V trimmed by 3 bases and J by 4 bases, 7 bases remained unmatched. Germline CDR1 reads GTSNPN; CDR2 reads SVGIG (reference sequence). The CDR3 loop spans 14 amino acids. CDR3: CAWRVPDRATEAFF. CDR3 DNA: TGTGCCTGGAGAGTCCCGGACAGGGCCACTGAAGCTTTCTTT.

This clonotype occurred many times. The CDR3 DNA follows: TGTGCCAGCAGTTCCCCGGGACAGGGGACAACTAATGAAAAACTGTTTTTT. This translates into CASSSPGQGTTNEKLFF. The J gene is TRBJ1-4, the V gene TRBV28, with 10 bases fitting TRBD1. V shed 4 bases and J 0 bases; nucleotides not matched to a gene: 5. Germline lookup yields CDR1 MDHEN and CDR2 SYDVKM. The CDR3 consists of 17 residues.

For this clonotype: The junction shows a germline mismatch at one end, possibly a read error. This chain joins TRBV4-3 and TRBJ1-6; a possible D gene is TRBD1 (5 bases). CDR3 size: 13 residues. The germline gives CDR1 LGHNA, CDR2 YSLEER. The CDR3 nucleotides are TGCGCCAGCAACCAACTGGGGGTTTCACCCCTCCACTTT. This translates into CASNQLGVSPLHF.

This clonotype was recorded a few times. V gene TRBV20-1 combines with J gene TRBJ1-2; D is perhaps TRBD1 (6 bases). The V end lost 6 bases, the J end lost 4 bases, and 27 bases lay between the germline ends. Looked up from germline, CDR1 is DFQATT and CDR2 is SNEGSKA (reference sequence). This CDR3 has 17 amino acids. The DNA for the CDR3 is TGCAGTGCCCAATCGCGGTCAGGGGAGGTACTGGGCTATGGCTACACCTTC. Protein sequence: CSAQSRSGEVLGYGYTF.

The chain carries TRBV24-1 and TRBJ1-5, with 7 nucleotides matching TRBD1. This CDR3 contains 15 residues. The germline V gene encodes CDR1 KGHDR and CDR2 SFDVKD. The trim removed 4 bases at V and 7 bases at J, leaving 9 bases unmatched. CDR3 loop: CATSESQGGWQPQHF. The DNA for the CDR3 is TGTGCCACCAGTGAATCCCAGGGGGGCTGGCAGCCCCAGCATTTT.

This chain joins TRBV7-9 and TRBJ2-7, with D perhaps TRBD1 (5 bases). Germline V gene sequence: CDR1 SEHNR, CDR2 FQNEAQ (reference sequence). The ends were cut back, 5 bases at V and 3 bases at J, with 8 bases in the middle. There are 12 residues in the CDR3. CDR3 region: CASSPGFYEQYF. In nucleotides, the CDR3 is TGTGCCAGCAGCCCAGGGTTCTACGAGCAGTACTTC.

The chain uses TRBV5-5 and TRBJ2-5, with TRBD1 identical over 9 bases. V lost 4 bases, J lost 5 bases, and 6 bases stayed unmatched. The CDR3 is 14 residues long. CDR1 and CDR2 (germline): SGHKS, YYEKEE (reference sequence). CDR3: CASSLTGTGETQYF. CDR3 in DNA: TGTGCCAGCAGCCTTACCGGGACAGGGGAGACCCAGTACTTC.

This clonotype was seen many times. V gene TRBV28 combines with J gene TRBJ1-1; D gene uncertain. CDR1 is MDHEN, CDR2 SYDVKM, per germline. CDR3 length: 15 amino acids. Trimming removed 6 bases from V and 1 base from J, with 15 bases in between. CDR3 nucleotides: TGTGCCAGCAGCCAGCTTTCGACGGAGAACACTGAAGCTTTCTTT. Protein product: CASSQLSTENTEAFF.

Comments on this clonotype: Likely a read error: the CDR3 ends without its conserved phenylalanine or tryptophan. The gene calls are TRBV6-5 and TRBJ2-5; D is ambiguous. The V end lost 5 bases, the J end lost 3 bases, and 7 bases lay between the germline ends. The CDR3 loop spans 12 amino acids. Germline CDR1 is MNHEY and CDR2 is SVGAGI. The chain's CDR3 is CASSVQEETQYY. CDR3 nucleotides: TGTGCCAGCAGTGTGCAGGAAGAGACCCAGTACTAC.

By share, this clonotype ranks as medium-sized. V is TRBV7-9 and J is TRBJ1-1, with 9 positions matching TRBD1. There are 14 residues in the CDR3. V lost 4 bases, J lost 4 bases, and 4 bases stayed unmatched. Germline CDR1 reads SEHNR; CDR2 reads FQNEAQ (reference sequence). Here the CDR3 DNA reads TGTGCCAGCAGCTCAGGACAGGGGAGCACTGAAGCTTTCTTT. It encodes CASSSGQGSTEAFF.

The rearrangement links TRBV12-3 or TRBV12-4 to TRBJ2-7; 9 nucleotides align to TRBD2. Germline trimming cut 8 bases from V and 5 bases from J; bases unmatched to any gene: 10. This CDR3 has 14 amino acids. The CDR3 loop reads CASSPASGVNEQYF. CDR3 nucleotides: TGTGCCAGCTCCCCGGCTAGCGGGGTAAACGAGCAGTACTTC.

This clonotype is medium-sized (0.01 to 0.1%) by share. This chain uses TRBV2 with TRBJ1-6; a possible D gene is TRBD1 (5 bases). There are 13 residues in the CDR3. Trimming left V 3 bases short and J 9 bases short, with 9 bases between. Germline CDR1 SNHLY, CDR2 FYNNEI. CDR3 sequence: CASSDHGGSPLHF. DNA of the CDR3: TGTGCCAGCAGTGATCACGGGGGTTCACCCCTCCACTTT.

This clonotype appeared many times. J is TRBJ2-7 and V is TRBV7-8, with D tentatively TRBD2 (6 bases). Trimming took off 5 bases at V and 2 bases at J, with 19 bases between the two ends. The CDR3 runs to 16 residues. Per germline, CDR1 SGHVS and CDR2 FQNEAQ. CDR3 protein: CASSRSLAATTYEQYF. The CDR3 DNA follows: TGTGCCAGCAGCCGATCTTTAGCGGCCACCACCTACGAGCAGTACTTC.

The sample holds many counts of this clonotype. V and J are TRBV19 and TRBJ2-4; 9 bases agree with TRBD1. This CDR3 comprises 16 residues. The junction had 10 bases not matched to a gene; V was cut back by 2 bases and J by 8 bases. CDR1 and CDR2 from the germline V gene are LNHDA and SQIVND (reference sequence). CDR3 amino acids: CASSISLGQGGDIQYF. CDR3 sequence (DNA): TGTGCCAGTAGTATATCCCTGGGACAGGGAGGGGACATTCAGTACTTC.

This clonotype has at least ten counts. The chain is built from TRBV2 and TRBJ1-5; D may be TRBD1 (5 bases). Per germline, CDR1 SNHLY and CDR2 FYNNEI. This CDR3 contains 15 residues. V gave up 5 bases and J gave up 5 bases, with 16 bases separating them. CDR3: CASSYEGLIDQPQHF. In DNA, the CDR3 is TGTGCCAGCAGTTACGAGGGACTGATCGATCAGCCCCAGCATTTT. The full variable domain, rest sourced from reference TRBV2 and TRBJ1-5, is EPEVTQTPSHQVTQMGQEVILRCVPISNHLYFYWYRQILGQKVEFLVSFYNNEISEKSEIFDDQFSVERPDGSNFTLKIRSTKLEDSAMYFCASSYEGLIDQPQHFGDGTRLSIL.

The V gene is TRBV5-1, the J gene TRBJ2-7; 7 bases fit TRBD1. The trim removed 0 bases at V and 3 bases at J, leaving 3 bases unmatched. Germline values: CDR1 SGHRS, CDR2 YFSETQ. The CDR3 spans 14 residues. For the CDR3, the DNA is TGCGCCAGCAGCTTGGGGGGACAGAACTACGAGCAGTACTTC. Translated: CASSLGGQNYEQYF.

The chain has TRBV20-1 and TRBJ2-7; D might be TRBD1 or TRBD2, each matching 5 bases. Per the germline V gene, CDR1 is DFQATT and CDR2 is SNEGSKA (reference sequence). V dropped 1 base and J dropped 0 bases, with 7 bases sitting between them. The CDR3 contains 13 residues. CDR3 sequence reads: CSARGGFSYEQYF. The CDR3, as DNA: TGCAGTGCTAGAGGGGGGTTCTCCTACGAGCAGTACTTC.

V is TRBV7-2 and J is TRBJ2-7, with 13 bases fitting TRBD2. The CDR3 runs 16 residues. Germline V gene lookup returns CDR1 SGHTA and CDR2 FQGNSA. Trimming cost V 2 bases and J 4 bases; bases outside gene matches: 5. DNA for the CDR3: TGTGCCAGCAGCTTACGGGGACTAGCGGGATCGTACGAGCAGTACTTC. Translated, it gives CASSLRGLAGSYEQYF.

This clonotype appeared many times. This sequence joins TRBV6-4 and TRBJ2-1; D is undetermined. The V and J ends lost 0 bases and 1 base respectively, with 7 bases between them. The CDR3 is 15 residues long. From germline, CDR1 is MRHNA and CDR2 SNTAGT. CDR3 DNA sequence: TGTGCCAGCAGTGACTCACCTGAATCCTACAATGAGCAGTTCTTC. Amino acid sequence: CASSDSPESYNEQFF.

As concerns this clonotype: At one boundary the junction diverges from the germline segment, which might be a read error. This chain connects TRBV6-5 to TRBJ2-7; D unclear. This CDR3 is 11 amino acids long. CDR1 is MNHEY, CDR2 SVGAGI, per germline. CDR3 bases: TGTACCAGTAAGGCTCACTACGAGCAGTACTTC. Amino acids: CTSKAHYEQYF.

The chain couples TRBV7-9 to TRBJ1-2; D is uncertain. Germline values: CDR1 SEHNR, CDR2 FQNEAQ (reference sequence). The CDR3 has 16 residues. V lost 1 base to trimming and J lost 0 bases, with 12 bases between them. CDR3 nucleotides: TGTGCCAGCAGCTTAGAGGCCTCCACATCTAACTATGGCTACACCTTC. Protein sequence: CASSLEASTSNYGYTF.

The rearrangement joins TRBV14 to TRBJ1-3; D not resolved. V shed 2 bases and J shed 0 bases, with 8 bases lying between them. The CDR3 runs to 15 residues. Germline lookup yields CDR1 SGHDN and CDR2 FVKESK. The CDR3 reads CASSQLVLSGNTIYF. The CDR3 DNA reads TGTGCCAGCAGCCAACTAGTCCTCTCTGGAAACACCATATATTTT. The entire variable domain, with the rest obtained from reference TRBV14 and TRBJ1-3, is as follows: EAGVTQFPSHSVIEKGQTVTLRCDPISGHDNLYWYRRVMGKEIKFLLHFVKESKQDESGMPNNRFLAERTGGTYSTLKVQPAELEDSGVYFCASSQLVLSGNTIYFGEGSWLTVV.

This clonotype was seen only once. The V call is TRBV2, the J call TRBJ2-1; 9 bases are a match to TRBD1. Germline loops: CDR1 SNHLY, CDR2 FYNNEI. The length of the CDR3 is 18 residues. The V segment lost 4 bases and the J segment 2 bases; nucleotides outside the gene matches: 12. The CDR3 loop reads CASSGDRALRLPYNEQFF. CDR3 nucleotide sequence: TGTGCCAGCAGTGGGGACAGGGCGCTCCGGTTACCCTACAATGAGCAGTTCTTC. Together with reference TRBV2 and TRBJ2-1, the CDR3 gives the full variable domain: EPEVTQTPSHQVTQMGQEVILRCVPISNHLYFYWYRQILGQKVEFLVSFYNNEISEKSEIFDDQFSVERPDGSNFTLKIRSTKLEDSAMYFCASSGDRALRLPYNEQFFGPGTRLTVL.

This clonotype was detected once. The chain uses TRBV12-3 or TRBV12-4 and TRBJ1-1; 7 nucleotides align to TRBD1. The V gene end was trimmed by 6 bases and the J gene end by 6 bases; junction bases not matched to a gene: 7. CDR3 length: 13 amino acids. CDR3 in amino acids: CASSLTGDAEAFF. CDR3 coding DNA: TGTGCCAGCAGCCTTACAGGGGACGCTGAAGCTTTCTTT.